In this sample, the clone carrying this T cell receptor beta chain turned up once. Specified time point: pretreatment peripheral blood. Assay used: immunoSEQ multiplex PCR; TCRdb lists only in-frame clones, some missing. Among under 95,000 clones listed, about 83% were seen once. These data originate in a study of PD-L1 blockade in urothelial cancer. About the research overall: Beginning at some point between 2014 and 2015, patients received atezolizumab, given as 1,200 mg intravenously every 3 weeks. Blood was subjected to analysis at 3 weeks (second dose) and 6 weeks following treatment start. Median T cell yield from blood was roughly 140,000.

Source: PBMCs, taken around atezolizumab (anti-PD-L1) treatment. The TCR originated in a woman aged 65 to 85 with urothelial cancer.

CDR3 loop: CASSESLTGYHEKLFF. DNA of the CDR3: TGTGCCAGCTCCGAAAGCTTGACAGGGTATCACGAAAAACTGTTTTTT. This sequence joins TRBV18 and TRBJ1-4, with TRBD1 identical over 7 bases. CDR3 length equals 16 residues. Germline assignment: CDR1 KGHSH and CDR2 LQKENI. V lost 6 bases and J lost 8; bases outside the gene matches: 15. The full variable domain, completed using reference TRBV18 and TRBJ1-4, is NAGVMQNPRHLVRRRGQEARLRCSPMKGHSHVYWYRQLPEEGLKFMVYLQKENIIDESGMPKERFSAEFPKEGPSILRIQQVVRGDSAAYFCASSESLTGYHEKLFFGSGTQLSVL.